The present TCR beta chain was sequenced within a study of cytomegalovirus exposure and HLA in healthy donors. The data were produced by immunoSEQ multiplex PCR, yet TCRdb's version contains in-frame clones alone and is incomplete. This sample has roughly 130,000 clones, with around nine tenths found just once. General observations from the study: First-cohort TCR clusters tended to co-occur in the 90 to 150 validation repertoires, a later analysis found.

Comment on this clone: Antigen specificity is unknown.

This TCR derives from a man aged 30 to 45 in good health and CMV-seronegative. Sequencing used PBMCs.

For the CDR3, the DNA is TGTGCCAGCAGCTTAGGCGTGACTAGTGGCGCCGGGGAGCTGTTTTTT. It encodes CASSLGVTSGAGELFF. The chain links TRBV11-2 to TRBJ2-2; possibly TRBD2 for D (6 bases). This CDR3 is built from 16 residues. Germline assignment: CDR1 SGHAT and CDR2 FQNNGV. V was trimmed by 1 base and J by 6 bases, leaving 15 bases between them.